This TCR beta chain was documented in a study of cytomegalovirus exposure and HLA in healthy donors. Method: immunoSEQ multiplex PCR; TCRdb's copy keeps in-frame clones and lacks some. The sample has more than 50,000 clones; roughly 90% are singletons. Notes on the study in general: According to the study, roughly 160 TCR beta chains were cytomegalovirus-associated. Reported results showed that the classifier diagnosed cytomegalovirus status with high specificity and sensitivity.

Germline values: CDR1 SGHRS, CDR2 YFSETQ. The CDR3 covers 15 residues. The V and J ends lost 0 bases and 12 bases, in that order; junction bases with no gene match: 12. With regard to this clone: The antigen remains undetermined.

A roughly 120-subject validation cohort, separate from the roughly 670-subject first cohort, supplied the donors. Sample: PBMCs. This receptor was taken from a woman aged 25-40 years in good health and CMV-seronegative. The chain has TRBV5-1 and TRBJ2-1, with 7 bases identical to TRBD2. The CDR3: CASSLEASGQRVQFF. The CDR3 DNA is TGCGCCAGCAGCTTGGAGGCTAGCGGACAAAGGGTGCAGTTCTTC.